This T cell receptor beta chain was recorded in a study of control samples from healthy donors and cancer patients. CDR3 length: 12 amino acids. Looked up from germline, CDR1 is SQVTM and CDR2 is ANQGSEA. The V gene end was trimmed by 7 bases and the J gene end by 7 bases; junction bases not matched to a gene: 8. Using immunoSEQ multiplex PCR, the repertoire was profiled, and TCRdb retains in-frame clones only, with some absent. The table includes about 100,000 clones, around 92% detected once. This TCR derives from a woman between 18 and 29 years old in good health. This chain uses TRBV29-1 with TRBJ1-2; the match to TRBD1 covers 8 bases. The sequenced sample consisted of blood. CDR3 protein: CSAQTGGGGYTF. As DNA, the CDR3 is TGCAGCGCTCAAACAGGGGGAGGTGGCTACACCTTC.